This passage covers 7 T cell receptor beta chains from one sample sequenced in a study of molecular identifiers for immune sequencing clone quantification. TCRdb itself ran the PCR reads through MiXCR, one entry per CDR3 protein. The sample includes 79,000 or so distinct CDR3 sequences, 20% to 30% of them seen just once. Sequenced: naive CD8+ T cells from blood, with Jurkat cell RNA spiked in. The subset is: FACS-sorted CD8+CD4-CCR7+CD45RA+ naive T cells. The receptors originated from a human donor in good health. Some libraries in this study had Jurkat cell RNA spiked in.

This clonotype was seen repeatedly, ten times or more. V gene TRBV12-3 or TRBV12-4 combines with J gene TRBJ2-3; D not certain. The V end was cut by 6 bases, the J end by 5 bases, with 15 bases between. The length of the CDR3 is 14 residues. CDR3 nucleotides: TGTGCCAGCAGCCAAGTCCTTGGCGAAGATACGCAGTATTTT. This gives the protein CASSQVLGEDTQYF.

The rearrangement uses TRBV14 and TRBJ1-4, with unresolved D. This CDR3 spans 17 amino acids. V lost 4 bases and J 0 bases, leaving 15 bases between the germline ends. The germline CDR1 and CDR2 sequences are SGHDN and FVKESK. CDR3 bases: TGTGCCAGCAGCCCCCGCGGGGTTAGGACAACTAATGAAAAACTGTTTTTT. Translation gives CASSPRGVRTTNEKLFF.

In regard to this clonotype: A read error may explain this, as a much larger clone is one base away. This rearrangement joins TRBV5-6 to TRBJ2-7; tentative D call: TRBD1 (6 bases). CDR1 SGHDT and CDR2 YYEEEE come from the germline V gene. This CDR3 has 13 amino acids. The CDR3 region has the DNA TGTGCCAGCAGCTTGGACAGGGCCAACGAGCAGCACTTC. Amino acid sequence: CASSLDRANEQHF.

This clonotype occurred many times. This chain uses TRBV24-1 with TRBJ2-2; 9 bases line up with TRBD1. J was trimmed by 5 bases and V by 2 bases; bases with no gene match: 5. The length of the CDR3 is 16 residues. Germline V gene sequence: CDR1 KGHDR, CDR2 SFDVKD. CDR3 protein: CATSDSGTGMTGELFF. The CDR3 DNA reads TGTGCCACCAGTGATTCCGGGACAGGGATGACCGGGGAGCTGTTTTTT.

In the case of this clonotype: The germline gene is not matched at one end of the junction; a read error may be the cause. This chain connects TRBV11-3 to TRBJ2-1; a weak D match, TRBD2 (6 bases). CDR1 and CDR2 (germline): SGHNT, YENEEA. The CDR3 is 15 amino acids. CDR3 in amino acids: CASSPRLVAYNGQFF. The CDR3, as DNA: TGTGCCAGCAGCCCAAGACTAGTGGCGTACAATGGGCAGTTCTTC.

This clonotype came up many times. The chain has TRBV7-7 and TRBJ2-2, with a possible D match to TRBD1 (5 bases). Per germline, CDR1 SSHAT and CDR2 FNYEAQ (reference sequence). Trimming stripped 1 base from V and 5 bases from J, with 11 bases between. The CDR3 has 15 amino acids. The CDR3, as DNA: TGTGCCAGCAGCTTAGGCTGGGCAGGGACCGGGGAGCTGTTTTTT. Amino acid sequence: CASSLGWAGTGELFF.

This clonotype was seen many times. This rearrangement joins TRBV20-1 to TRBJ1-5, with D unclear. CDR3 length: 15 residues. Germline CDR1 is DFQATT and CDR2 is SNEGSKA (reference sequence). With 0 bases removed from V and 0 bases from J, the gap between germline ends came to 9 bases. CDR3 sequence reads: CSARDLGYSNQPQHF. CDR3 DNA sequence: TGCAGTGCTAGAGATTTGGGATATAGCAATCAGCCCCAGCATTTT.